These 17 T cell receptor beta chains share one sample of origin, sequenced in a study of T cell responses to AZD1222 COVID-19 vaccine (dated by TCRdb to 2020 to 2022). Reading the label with the study, this specimen's time point is: about 28 days (+/-7) after the second vaccine dose. Library construction relied on the immunoSEQ multiplex PCR assay. The table comes from immuneACCESS by way of TCRdb, which keeps in-frame sequences with V and J called. Part of the clones is missing from these tables; in studies checked, under half for an unresolved V gene and the rest for unknown reasons. Across this sample there are around 150,000 clones, with 90% seen only once. The top ten clones comprise about 6% of the sample. The starting material was peripheral blood, obtained 28 days after the second AZD1222 dose. The receptors originated from an adult who received the AZD1222 COVID-19 vaccine.

The chain links TRBV6-6 to TRBJ2-7; D gene uncertain. CDR3 size: 14 residues. V was clipped by 2 bases and J by 0 bases, with 8 bases between them. CDR1 and CDR2 from the germline V gene are MNHNY and SVGAGI (reference sequence). CDR3 sequence reads: CASSYRSDSYEQYF. The DNA for the CDR3 is TGTGCCAGCAGTTACAGGAGCGACTCCTACGAGCAGTACTTC.

V gene TRBV11-2 combines with J gene TRBJ2-7, with 8 bases aligning to TRBD2. Germline CDR1 reads SGHAT; CDR2 reads FQNNGV. J lost 4 bases, V lost 1 base, and 6 bases had no gene match. This CDR3 is built from 15 residues. CDR3 protein: CASSLGSGGYYEQYF. For the CDR3, the DNA is TGTGCCAGCAGCTTAGGGAGCGGGGGTTATTACGAGCAGTACTTC.

The rearrangement uses TRBV2 and TRBJ2-1, with 8 bases aligning to TRBD1. Per germline, CDR1 SNHLY and CDR2 FYNNEI. This CDR3 contains 13 residues. The junction had 12 bases not matched to a gene; V was cut back by 11 bases and J by 9 bases. As DNA, the CDR3 is TGTGCCGGAAGGGGCGGGACAGGCCCTGAGCAGTTCTTC. Translating it yields CAGRGGTGPEQFF.

This clone is a singleton in its sample. This chain connects TRBV4-2 to TRBJ1-5; D is unresolved. V dropped 0 bases and J dropped 6 bases, with 6 bases sitting between them. Germline-derived CDR1 and CDR2 are LGHNA and YNFKEQ. The CDR3 has 13 residues. The CDR3 sequence is CASSQDSAQPQHF. In DNA form, the CDR3 reads TGTGCCAGCAGCCAAGATTCGGCTCAGCCCCAGCATTTT.

The CDR3: CASSIAEAGALEQYF. The CDR3 nucleotides are TGTGCCAGTAGTATAGCTGAGGCGGGGGCACTCGAGCAGTACTTC. The chain has TRBV19 and TRBJ2-7; D may be TRBD2 (7 bases). The V end lost 1 base, the J end lost 6 bases, and 16 bases lay between the germline ends. This CDR3 is 15 amino acids long. Germline V gene data show CDR1 as LNHDA and CDR2 as SQIVND (reference sequence).

The chain couples TRBV28 to TRBJ1-5; D is perhaps TRBD1 (5 bases). This CDR3 is 16 amino acids long. V lost 6 bases and J lost 4, with 19 bases in between. CDR1 and CDR2 (germline): MDHEN, SYDVKM. The CDR3: CASSSLPSGGNQPQHF. The CDR3 DNA is TGTGCCAGCAGCTCTCTCCCTTCGGGGGGGAATCAGCCCCAGCATTTT.

The chain combines TRBV29-1 with TRBJ1-4; the D is unclear. Looked up from germline, CDR1 is SQVTM and CDR2 is ANQGSEA. The CDR3 totals 12 residues. Trimming pared 6 bases from V and 4 bases from J, leaving 9 bases between. The CDR3: CSVGKHNEKLFF. CDR3 DNA: TGCAGCGTCGGTAAACATAATGAAAAACTGTTTTTT.

The chain couples TRBV2 to TRBJ1-6; no clear D gene. This CDR3 is built from 14 residues. Trimming pared 4 bases from V and 9 bases from J, leaving 13 bases between. CDR1 and CDR2 (germline): SNHLY, FYNNEI. The CDR3 DNA follows: TGTGCCAGCAGTGTGAAGGATGGCGGTTCACCCCTCCACTTT. Amino acids: CASSVKDGGSPLHF.

For the CDR3, the DNA is TGTGCCAGCAGCCTATATGGGACAGGGTCCTACGAGCAGTACTTC. Translating it yields CASSLYGTGSYEQYF. The chain couples TRBV7-2 to TRBJ2-7; 9 bases are a match to TRBD1. The V and J ends lost 5 bases and 1 base, in that order; junction bases with no gene match: 6. From germline, CDR1 is SGHTA and CDR2 FQGNSA. The CDR3 extends over 15 amino acids.

This sequence joins TRBV28 and TRBJ2-7, with D maybe TRBD1 (6 bases). CDR3 size: 18 residues. V was pared by 2 bases and J by 3 bases, with 23 bases between. In germline, CDR1 is MDHEN, CDR2 SYDVKM. The CDR3 nucleotides are TGTGCCAGCAGTTTACCAGGGGAGCCCGGGACCCATGACTACGAGCAGTACTTC. Amino acids: CASSLPGEPGTHDYEQYF.

V usage is TRBV15 and J usage is TRBJ1-6; TRBD1 matches at 8 bases. The CDR3 consists of 15 residues. The V gene end was trimmed by 1 base and the J gene end by 7 bases; junction bases not matched to a gene: 3. Germline V gives CDR1 LNHNV, CDR2 YYDKDF (reference sequence). The chain's CDR3 is CATSRGTGRNSPLHF. The CDR3 nucleotides read TGTGCCACCAGCAGAGGGACAGGGAGGAATTCACCCCTCCACTTT.

This clone appeared a few times. The chain has TRBV7-9 and TRBJ2-7, with D possibly being TRBD2 (5 bases). V lost 5 bases and J lost 6, with 17 bases in between. CDR3 length: 14 amino acids. Germline V CDR1 and CDR2: SEHNR, FQNEAQ (reference sequence). The CDR3 reads CASSGPGPGGEQYF. The CDR3 nucleotides are TGTGCCAGCAGCGGTCCGGGCCCAGGAGGCGAGCAGTACTTC.

The chain uses TRBV21-1 and TRBJ2-2; the DNA was not compared with TRBD1, the D call given in the table. TRBV21-1 is deemed a pseudogene. The CDR3 is 19 amino acids. CDR3 residues: CASSRGYRGSQTFSGELFF. The CDR3 bases are TGTGCCAGCAGCAGAGGATACAGGGGGTCCCAGACATTCTCCGGGGAGCTGTTTTTT.

The chain couples TRBV3-1 (or the pseudogene TRBV3-2) to TRBJ2-5, with 9 bases that match TRBD2. The trim removed 0 bases at V and 5 bases at J, leaving 7 bases unmatched. This CDR3 comprises 16 residues. The germline gives CDR1 LGHDT, CDR2 YNNKEL (reference sequence). Here the CDR3 reads CASSQERGGRSETQYF. The CDR3 DNA reads as TGTGCCAGCAGCCAAGAGCGGGGGGGCCGGTCGGAGACCCAGTACTTC.

The chain recombines TRBV9 with TRBJ2-7; D assignment may be TRBD1 or TRBD2 (5 bases each). The germline V gene has CDR1 SGDLS and CDR2 YYNGEE. V was shortened by 4 bases and J by 4 bases, with 18 bases between the two germline ends. There are 15 residues in the CDR3. CDR3 sequence: CASSPPFRGVYEQYF. For the CDR3, the DNA is TGTGCCAGCAGCCCCCCGTTTCGGGGCGTTTACGAGCAGTACTTC. Combining the CDR3 with reference TRBV9 and TRBJ2-7 gives the whole variable domain DSGVTQTPKHLITATGQRVTLRCSPRSGDLSVYWYQQSLDQGLQFLIQYYNGEERAKGNILERFSAQQFPDLHSELNLSSLELGDSALYFCASSPPFRGVYEQYFGPGTRLTVT.

CDR3 sequence: CASSPGTTSNQPQHF. CDR3 coding DNA: TGTGCCAGCAGTCCCGGGACAACGAGCAATCAGCCCCAGCATTTT. V and J are TRBV28 and TRBJ1-5; D might be TRBD1 (6 bases). Germline CDR1 MDHEN, CDR2 SYDVKM. With 5 bases removed from V and 1 base from J, the gap between germline ends came to 12 bases. This CDR3 region has 15 residues.

This clone was found a few times. The chain couples TRBV6-6 to TRBJ1-1; no reliable D call. The CDR3 is 14 amino acids. V dropped 7 bases and J dropped 0 bases, with 12 bases sitting between them. Germline V gives CDR1 MNHNY, CDR2 SVGAGI (reference sequence). The CDR3 sequence: CASTAATMNTEAFF. The CDR3 coding sequence is TGTGCCAGCACGGCAGCTACCATGAACACTGAAGCTTTCTTT.